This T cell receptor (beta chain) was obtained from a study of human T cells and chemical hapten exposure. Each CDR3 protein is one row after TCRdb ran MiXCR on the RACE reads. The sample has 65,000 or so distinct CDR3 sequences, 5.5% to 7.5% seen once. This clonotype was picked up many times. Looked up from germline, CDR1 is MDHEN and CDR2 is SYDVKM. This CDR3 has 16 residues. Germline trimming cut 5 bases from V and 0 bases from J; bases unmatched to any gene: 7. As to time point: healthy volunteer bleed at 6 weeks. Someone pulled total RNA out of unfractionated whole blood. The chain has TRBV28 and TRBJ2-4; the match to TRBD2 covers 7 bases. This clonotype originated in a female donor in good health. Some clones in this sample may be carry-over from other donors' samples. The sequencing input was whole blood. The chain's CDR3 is CASSPKRDLAKNIQYF. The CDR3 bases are TGTGCCAGCAGTCCAAAGCGGGACCTAGCCAAAAACATTCAGTACTTC. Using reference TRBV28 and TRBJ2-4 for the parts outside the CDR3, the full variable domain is DVKVTQSSRYLVKRTGEKVFLECVQDMDHENMFWYRQDPGLGLRLIYFSYDVKMKEKGDIPEGYSVSREKKERFSLILESASTNQTSMYLCASSPKRDLAKNIQYFGAGTRLSVL.